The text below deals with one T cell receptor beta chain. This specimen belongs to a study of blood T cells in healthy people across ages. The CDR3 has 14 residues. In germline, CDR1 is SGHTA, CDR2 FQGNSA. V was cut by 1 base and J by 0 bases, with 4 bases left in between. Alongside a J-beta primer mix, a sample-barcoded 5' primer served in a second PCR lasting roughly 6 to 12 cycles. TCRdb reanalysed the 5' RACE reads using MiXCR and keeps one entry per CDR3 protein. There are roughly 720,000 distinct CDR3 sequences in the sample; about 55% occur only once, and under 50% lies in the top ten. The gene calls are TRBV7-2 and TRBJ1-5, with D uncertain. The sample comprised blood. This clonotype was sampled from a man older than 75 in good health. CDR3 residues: CASSLVGSNQPQHF. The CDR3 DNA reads TGTGCCAGCAGCTTAGTGGGTAGCAATCAGCCCCAGCATTTT. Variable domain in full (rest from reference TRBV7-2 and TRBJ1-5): GAGVSQSPSNKVTEKGKDVELRCDPISGHTALYWYRQSLGQGLEFLIYFQGNSAPDKSGLPSDRFSAERTGGSVSTLTIQRTQQEDSAVYLCASSLVGSNQPQHFGDGTRLSIL.